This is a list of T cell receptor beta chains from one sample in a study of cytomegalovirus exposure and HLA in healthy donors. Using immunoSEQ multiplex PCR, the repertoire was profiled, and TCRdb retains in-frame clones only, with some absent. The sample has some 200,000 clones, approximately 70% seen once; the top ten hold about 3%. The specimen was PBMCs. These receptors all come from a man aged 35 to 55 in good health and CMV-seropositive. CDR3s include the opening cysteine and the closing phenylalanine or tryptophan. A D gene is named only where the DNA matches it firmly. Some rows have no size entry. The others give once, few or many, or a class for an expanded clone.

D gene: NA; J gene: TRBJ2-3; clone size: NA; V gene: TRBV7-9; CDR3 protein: CSSSLTGDTQYF; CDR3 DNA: TGTTCCAGCAGCTTAACAGGAGATACGCAGTATTTT
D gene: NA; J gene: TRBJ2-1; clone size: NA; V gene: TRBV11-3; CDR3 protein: CASSPQGGPNYNEQFF; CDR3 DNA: TGTGCCAGCAGCCCTCAGGGGGGCCCCAACTACAATGAGCAGTTCTTC
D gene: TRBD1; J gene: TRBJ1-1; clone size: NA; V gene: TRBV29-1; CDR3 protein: CSVYRGLTEAFF; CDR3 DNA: TGCAGCGTATACAGGGGTTTAACTGAAGCTTTCTTT
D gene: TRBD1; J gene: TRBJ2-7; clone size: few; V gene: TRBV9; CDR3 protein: CASSVQTGASYEQYF; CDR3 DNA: TGTGCCAGCAGCGTACAGACAGGGGCCTCCTACGAGCAGTACTTC
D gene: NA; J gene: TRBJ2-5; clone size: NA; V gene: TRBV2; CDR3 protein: CASSERLVGVETQYF; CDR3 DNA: TGTGCCAGCAGTGAAAGGCTAGTTGGTGTGGAGACCCAGTACTTC
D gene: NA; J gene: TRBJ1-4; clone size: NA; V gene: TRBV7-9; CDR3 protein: CASSLWTVTNEKLFF; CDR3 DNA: TGTGCCAGCAGCCTCTGGACAGTCACCAATGAAAAACTGTTTTTT
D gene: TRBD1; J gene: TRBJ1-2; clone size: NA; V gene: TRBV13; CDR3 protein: CASSQGTGVGYGYTF; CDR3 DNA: TGTGCCAGCAGCCAGGGGACAGGGGTCGGCTATGGCTACACCTTC
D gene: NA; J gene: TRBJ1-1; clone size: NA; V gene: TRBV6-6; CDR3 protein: CASRPTGGGEAFF; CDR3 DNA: TGTGCCAGCAGACCTACGGGGGGGGGTGAAGCTTTCTTT
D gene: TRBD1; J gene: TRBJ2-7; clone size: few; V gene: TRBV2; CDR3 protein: CASSERPSSRGQSYEQYF; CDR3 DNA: TGTGCCAGCAGTGAACGCCCGAGTTCCAGGGGGCAGTCCTACGAGCAGTACTTC
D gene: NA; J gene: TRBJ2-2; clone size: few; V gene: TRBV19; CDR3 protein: CASSILGNTGELFF; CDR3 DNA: TGTGCCAGTAGTATCCTCGGGAACACCGGGGAGCTGTTTTTT
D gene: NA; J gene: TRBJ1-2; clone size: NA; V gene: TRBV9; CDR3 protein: CASSPARETYGYTF; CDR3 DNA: TGTGCCAGCAGCCCCGCCCGGGAAACCTATGGCTACACCTTC
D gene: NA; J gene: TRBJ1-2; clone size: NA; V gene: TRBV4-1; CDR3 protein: CASSQEGWGGDGYTF; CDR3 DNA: TGCGCCAGCAGCCAAGAGGGCTGGGGGGGAGATGGCTACACCTTC
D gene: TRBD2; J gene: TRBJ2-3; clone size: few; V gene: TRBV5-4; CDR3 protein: CASSLAGPDTQYF; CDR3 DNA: TGTGCCAGCAGTTTAGCGGGCCCCGATACGCAGTATTTT
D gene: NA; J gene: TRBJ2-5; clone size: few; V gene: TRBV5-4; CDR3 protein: CASSSRGSQETQYF; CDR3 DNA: TGTGCCAGCAGCTCAAGGGGCAGCCAAGAGACCCAGTACTTC
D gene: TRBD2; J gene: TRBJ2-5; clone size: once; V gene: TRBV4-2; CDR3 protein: CASSPRGTSGVKTQYF; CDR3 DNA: TGTGCCAGCAGCCCGCGGGGGACTAGCGGGGTAAAGACCCAGTACTTC
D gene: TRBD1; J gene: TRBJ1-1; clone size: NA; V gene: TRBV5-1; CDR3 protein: CASSQGVSKGTEAFF; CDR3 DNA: TGCGCCAGCAGCCAGGGGGTCTCAAAGGGCACTGAAGCTTTCTTT
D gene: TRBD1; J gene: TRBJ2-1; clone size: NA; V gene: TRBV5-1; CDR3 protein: CASSVTGYNEQFF; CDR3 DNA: TGCGCCAGCAGCGTGACAGGGTACAATGAGCAGTTCTTC
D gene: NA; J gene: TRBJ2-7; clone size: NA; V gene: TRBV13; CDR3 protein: CASSITGKEQYF; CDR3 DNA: TGTGCCAGCAGCATTACAGGGAAAGAGCAGTACTTC
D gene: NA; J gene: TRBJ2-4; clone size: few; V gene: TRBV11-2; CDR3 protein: CASSTVAKNIQYF; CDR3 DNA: TGTGCCAGCAGCACAGTAGCCAAAAACATTCAGTACTTC
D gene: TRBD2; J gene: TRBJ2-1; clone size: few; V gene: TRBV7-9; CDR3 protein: CASSFVGGRDYEQFF; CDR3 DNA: TGTGCCAGCAGCTTCGTCGGGGGGAGAGACTATGAGCAGTTCTTC
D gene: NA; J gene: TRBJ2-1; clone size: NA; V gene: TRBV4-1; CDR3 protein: CASSQESGPKDEQFF; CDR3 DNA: TGCGCCAGCAGCCAAGAGAGCGGGCCCAAGGATGAGCAGTTCTTC
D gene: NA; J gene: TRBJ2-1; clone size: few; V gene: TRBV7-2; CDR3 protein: CASSLRGKNNNEQFF; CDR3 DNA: TGTGCCAGCAGCCTTAGGGGGAAGAATAACAATGAGCAGTTCTTC
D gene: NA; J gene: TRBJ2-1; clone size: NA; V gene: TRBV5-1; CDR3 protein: CASSLAGNNEQFF; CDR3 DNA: TGCGCCAGCAGCTTGGCGGGGAACAATGAGCAGTTCTTC
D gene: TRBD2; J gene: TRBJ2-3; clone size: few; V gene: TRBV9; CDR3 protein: CASSGGGALTQYF; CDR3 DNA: TGTGCCAGCTCGGGCGGGGGGGCCCTTACGCAGTATTTT
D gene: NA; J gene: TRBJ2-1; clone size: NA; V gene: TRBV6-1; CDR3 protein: CASSPDWPDDEQFF; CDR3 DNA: TGTGCCAGCAGTCCTGACTGGCCTGATGATGAGCAGTTCTTC